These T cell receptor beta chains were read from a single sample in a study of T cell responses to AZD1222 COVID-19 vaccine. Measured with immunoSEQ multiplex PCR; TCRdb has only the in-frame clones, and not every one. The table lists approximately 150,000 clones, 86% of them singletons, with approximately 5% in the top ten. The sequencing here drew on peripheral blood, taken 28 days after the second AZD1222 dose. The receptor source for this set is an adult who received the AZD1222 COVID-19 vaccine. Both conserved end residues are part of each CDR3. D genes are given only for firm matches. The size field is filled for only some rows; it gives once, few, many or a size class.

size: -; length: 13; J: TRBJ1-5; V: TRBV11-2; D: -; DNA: TGTGCCAGCAGCTTAGGAAGGGAGAAGCCCCAGCATTTT; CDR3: CASSLGREKPQHF
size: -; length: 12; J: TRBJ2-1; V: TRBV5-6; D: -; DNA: TGTGCCAGCAGCTTTGGGATGAATGAGCAGTTCTTC; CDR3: CASSFGMNEQFF
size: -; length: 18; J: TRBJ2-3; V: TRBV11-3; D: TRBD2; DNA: TGTGCCAGCTCAAACTTAGGACTAGCGGGAGATCTGGCAGATACGCAGTATTTT; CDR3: CASSNLGLAGDLADTQYF
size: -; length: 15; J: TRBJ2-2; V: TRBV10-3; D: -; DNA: TGTGCCATCAGTGAGTCTTTGTTGAACACCGGGGAGCTGTTTTTT; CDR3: CAISESLLNTGELFF
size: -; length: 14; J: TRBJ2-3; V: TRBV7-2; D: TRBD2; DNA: TGTGCCAGCAGTACGGGACTAGCCGGAGATACGCAGTATTTT; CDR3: CASSTGLAGDTQYF
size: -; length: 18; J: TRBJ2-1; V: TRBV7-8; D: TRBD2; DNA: TGTGCCAGCAGCTTCGGACTAGCGGGAGCAAGATCCTACAATGAGCAGTTCTTC; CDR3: CASSFGLAGARSYNEQFF
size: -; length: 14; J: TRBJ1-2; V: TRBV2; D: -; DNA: TGTGCCAGCAGCCTAGACAGCACTAACTATGGCTACACCTTC; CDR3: CASSLDSTNYGYTF
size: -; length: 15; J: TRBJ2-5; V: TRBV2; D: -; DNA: TGTGCCAGCAGTGAGATGCGGGGGCGACAAGAGACCCAGTACTTC; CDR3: CASSEMRGRQETQYF
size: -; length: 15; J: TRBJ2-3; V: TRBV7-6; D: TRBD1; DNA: TGTGCCAGCAGCTTAGTCCCCCAGGGGGCTGATACGCAGTATTTT; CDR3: CASSLVPQGADTQYF
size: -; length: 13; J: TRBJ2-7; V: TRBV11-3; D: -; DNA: TGTGCCAGCAGCTTCATCGGAGAGGGCGAGCAGTACTTC; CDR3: CASSFIGEGEQYF
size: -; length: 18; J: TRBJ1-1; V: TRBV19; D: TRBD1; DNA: TGTGCCAGTAGTGGGTCCAAGGGACAGGGGGCTTTGAACACTGAAGCTTTCTTT; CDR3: CASSGSKGQGALNTEAFF
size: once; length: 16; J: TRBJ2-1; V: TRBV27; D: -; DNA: TGTGCCAGCAGTTTACGGTACAGGGAGGGCTACAATGAGCAGTTCTTC; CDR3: CASSLRYREGYNEQFF
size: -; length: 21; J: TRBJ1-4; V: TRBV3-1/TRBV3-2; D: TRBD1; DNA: TGTGCCAGCAGCAAAGTTCCCTGGACAGGGGGCGACACGGCAACTAATGAAAAACTGTTTTTT; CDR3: CASSKVPWTGGDTATNEKLFF
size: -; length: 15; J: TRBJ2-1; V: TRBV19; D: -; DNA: TGTGCCAGTAGTCAAGGAGTACTTTCTGTCGATGAGCAGTTCTTC; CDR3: CASSQGVLSVDEQFF
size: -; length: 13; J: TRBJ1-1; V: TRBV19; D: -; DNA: TGTGCCAGTAGTTGGCCGATGAACACTGAAGCTTTCTTT; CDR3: CASSWPMNTEAFF
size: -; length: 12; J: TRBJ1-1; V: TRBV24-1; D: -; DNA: TGTGCCACCCCTCGAGTGAACACTGAAGCTTTCTTT; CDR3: CATPRVNTEAFF
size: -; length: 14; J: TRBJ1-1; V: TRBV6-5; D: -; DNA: TGTGCCAGCAGTTACGACAGACTGAACACTGAAGCTTTCTTT; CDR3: CASSYDRLNTEAFF
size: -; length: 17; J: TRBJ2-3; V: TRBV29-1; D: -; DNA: TGCAGCGTTGTAAAAATGATCCGGACCGAGCCATGGGATACGCAGTATTTT; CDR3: CSVVKMIRTEPWDTQYF
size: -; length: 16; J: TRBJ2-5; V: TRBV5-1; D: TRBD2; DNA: TGCGCCAGCAGAGGACTAGCGGGGACCCCTCAAGAGACCCAGTACTTC; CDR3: CASRGLAGTPQETQYF
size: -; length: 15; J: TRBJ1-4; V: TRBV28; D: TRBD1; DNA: TGTGCCAGCAGCCCGACAGGGGGCGAGGATGAAAAACTGTTTTTT; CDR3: CASSPTGGEDEKLFF
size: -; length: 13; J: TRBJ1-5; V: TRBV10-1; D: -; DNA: TGCGCCAGCAGCCCAGGGTACAATCAGCCCCAGCATTTT; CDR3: CASSPGYNQPQHF
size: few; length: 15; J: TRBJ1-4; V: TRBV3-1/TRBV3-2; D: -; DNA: TGTGCCAGCAGCCAAGGAACTGCAACTAATGAAAAACTGTTTTTT; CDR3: CASSQGTATNEKLFF
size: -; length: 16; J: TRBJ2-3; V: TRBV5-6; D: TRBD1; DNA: TGTGCCAGCAGCTTTAATACAGGGGGGAGCACAGATACGCAGTATTTT; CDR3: CASSFNTGGSTDTQYF
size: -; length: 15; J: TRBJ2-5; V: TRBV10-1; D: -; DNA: TGCGCCAGCAGTGATTCCCTTGCAGGGCCCGAGACCCAGTACTTC; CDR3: CASSDSLAGPETQYF
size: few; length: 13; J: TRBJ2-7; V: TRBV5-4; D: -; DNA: TGTGCCAGCAGCTTGGCTGGGAGAAACGAGCAGTACTTC; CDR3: CASSLAGRNEQYF
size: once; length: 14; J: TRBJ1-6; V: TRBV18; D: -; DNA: TGTGCCAGCTCACCATGGGACACCAATTCACCCCTCCACTTT; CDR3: CASSPWDTNSPLHF
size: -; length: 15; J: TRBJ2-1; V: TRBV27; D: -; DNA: TGTGCCAGCAGTTCACTTTTTAGCTCCTACAATGAGCAGTTCTTC; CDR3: CASSSLFSSYNEQFF
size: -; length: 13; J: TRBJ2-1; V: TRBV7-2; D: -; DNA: TGTGCCAGCAGCTTTCCCGTTTTCAATGAGCAGTTCTTC; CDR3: CASSFPVFNEQFF
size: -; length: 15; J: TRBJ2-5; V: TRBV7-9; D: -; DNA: TGTGCCAGCAGCTTAGTTTTGGGGCAGCAAGAGACCCAGTACTTC; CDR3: CASSLVLGQQETQYF
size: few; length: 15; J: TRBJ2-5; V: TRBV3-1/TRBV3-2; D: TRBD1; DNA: TGTGCCAGCAGCCATCCGGGACAGGGGATAGAGACCCAGTACTTC; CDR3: CASSHPGQGIETQYF
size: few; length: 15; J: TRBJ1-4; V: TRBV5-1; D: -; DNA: TGCGCCAGCACACAGTCCGCTACAACTAATGAAAAACTGTTTTTT; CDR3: CASTQSATTNEKLFF
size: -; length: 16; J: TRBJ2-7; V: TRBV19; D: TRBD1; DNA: TGTGCCAGTAGTGCCCCGAGGACAGGGGGCTCCTACGAGCAGTACTTC; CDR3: CASSAPRTGGSYEQYF
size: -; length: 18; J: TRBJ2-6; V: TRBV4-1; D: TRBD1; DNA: TGCGCCAGCAGTTCTCCCGGGACAGGCCTCTCTGGGGCCAACGTCCTGACTTTC; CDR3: CASSSPGTGLSGANVLTF
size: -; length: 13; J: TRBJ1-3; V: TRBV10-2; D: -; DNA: TGCGCCAGCAGTGTTGGCTCTGGAAACACCATATATTTT; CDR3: CASSVGSGNTIYF
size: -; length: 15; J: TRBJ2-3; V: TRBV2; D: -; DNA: TGTGCCAGCAGCGTCGGCCCCCCCTGGTTCGATACGCAGTATTTT; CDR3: CASSVGPPWFDTQYF
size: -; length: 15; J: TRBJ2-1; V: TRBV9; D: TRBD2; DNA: TGTGCCAGCAGCGTAGCTAGCGGGAGAACGAATGAGCAGTTCTTC; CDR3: CASSVASGRTNEQFF
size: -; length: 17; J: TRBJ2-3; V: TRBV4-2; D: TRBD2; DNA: TGTGCCAGCAGCCAAGATCTTGCAGCGGGAGGCCTTAATACGCAGTATTTT; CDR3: CASSQDLAAGGLNTQYF
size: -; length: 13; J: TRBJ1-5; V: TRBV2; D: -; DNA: TGTGCCAGCCTTGGGGACTTAAATCAGCCCCAGCATTTT; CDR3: CASLGDLNQPQHF
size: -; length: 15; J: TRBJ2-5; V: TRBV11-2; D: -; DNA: TGTGCCAGCAGCTTAGTTAGGACCCTCCAAGAGACCCAGTACTTC; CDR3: CASSLVRTLQETQYF
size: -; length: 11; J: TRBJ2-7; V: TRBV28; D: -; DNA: TGTGCCAGCAGGCGTAGGTACGAGCAGTACTTC; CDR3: CASRRRYEQYF
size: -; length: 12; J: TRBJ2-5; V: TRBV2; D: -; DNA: TGTGCCAGCATGTCGGACGCAGAGACCCAGTACTTC; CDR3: CASMSDAETQYF
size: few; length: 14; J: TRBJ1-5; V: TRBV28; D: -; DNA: TGTGCCAGCAGTTTAACGGTGAGCAATCAGCCCCAGCATTTT; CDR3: CASSLTVSNQPQHF
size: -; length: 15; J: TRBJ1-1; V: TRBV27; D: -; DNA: TGTGCCAGCAGTTTCACAGGCCTGATGAACACTGAAGCTTTCTTT; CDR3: CASSFTGLMNTEAFF
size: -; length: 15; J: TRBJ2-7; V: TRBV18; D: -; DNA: TGTGCCAGCTCGGAGGGGCAGGGGTTTCCCTACGAGCAGTACTTC; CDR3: CASSEGQGFPYEQYF
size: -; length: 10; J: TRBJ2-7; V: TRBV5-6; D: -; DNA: TGTGCCAGCTCCGGGCTCGAGCAGTACTTC; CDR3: CASSGLEQYF
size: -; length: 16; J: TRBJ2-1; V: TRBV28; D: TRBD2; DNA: TGTGCCAGCAGTTCCCTCACCGGGACTACTTACAATGAGCAGTTCTTC; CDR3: CASSSLTGTTYNEQFF
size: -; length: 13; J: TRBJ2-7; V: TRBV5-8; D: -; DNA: TGTGCCAGCAGGGGACGGGTATCCTACGAGCAGTACTTC; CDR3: CASRGRVSYEQYF